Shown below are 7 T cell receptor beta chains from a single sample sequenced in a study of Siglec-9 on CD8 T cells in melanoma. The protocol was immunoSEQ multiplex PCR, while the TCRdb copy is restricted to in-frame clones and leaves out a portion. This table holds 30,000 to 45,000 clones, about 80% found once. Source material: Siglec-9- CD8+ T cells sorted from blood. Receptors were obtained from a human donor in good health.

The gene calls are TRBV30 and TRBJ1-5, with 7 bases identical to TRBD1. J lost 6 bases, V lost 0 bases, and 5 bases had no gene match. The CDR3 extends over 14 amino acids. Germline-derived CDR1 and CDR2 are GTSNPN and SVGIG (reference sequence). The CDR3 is CAWSVGTARQPQHF. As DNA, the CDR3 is TGTGCCTGGAGTGTAGGGACAGCCCGTCAGCCCCAGCATTTT.

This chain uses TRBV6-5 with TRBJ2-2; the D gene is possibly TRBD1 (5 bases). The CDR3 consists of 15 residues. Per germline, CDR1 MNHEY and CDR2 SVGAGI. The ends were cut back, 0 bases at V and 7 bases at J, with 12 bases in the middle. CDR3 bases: TGTGCCAGCAGTTACTCGCCCAGGGATAGCGGGGAGCTGTTTTTT. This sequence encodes CASSYSPRDSGELFF.

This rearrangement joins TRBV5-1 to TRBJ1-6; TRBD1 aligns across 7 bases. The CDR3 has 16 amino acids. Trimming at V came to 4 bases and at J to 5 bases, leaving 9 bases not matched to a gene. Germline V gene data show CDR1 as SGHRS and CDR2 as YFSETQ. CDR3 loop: CASSLDRVGDNSPLHF. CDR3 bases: TGCGCCAGCAGCCTTGACAGGGTCGGAGATAATTCACCCCTCCACTTT.

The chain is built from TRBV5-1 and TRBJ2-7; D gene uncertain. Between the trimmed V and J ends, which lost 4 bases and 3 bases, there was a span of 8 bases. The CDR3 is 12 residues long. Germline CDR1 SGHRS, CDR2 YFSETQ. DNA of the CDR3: TGCGCCAGCAGCCGTAACGACTACGAGCAGTACTTC. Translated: CASSRNDYEQYF.

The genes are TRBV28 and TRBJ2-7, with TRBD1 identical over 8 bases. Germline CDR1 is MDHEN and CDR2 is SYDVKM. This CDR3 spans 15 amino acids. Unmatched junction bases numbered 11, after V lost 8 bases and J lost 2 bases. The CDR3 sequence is CASGTGQETTYEQYF. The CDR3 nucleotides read TGTGCCAGCGGCACGGGACAGGAAACAACCTACGAGCAGTACTTC.

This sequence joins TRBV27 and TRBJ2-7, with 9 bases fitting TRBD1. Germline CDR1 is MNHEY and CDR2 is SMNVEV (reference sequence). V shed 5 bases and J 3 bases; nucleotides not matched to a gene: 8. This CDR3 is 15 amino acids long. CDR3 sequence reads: CASSPRDRDGYEQYF. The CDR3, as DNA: TGTGCCAGCAGTCCGAGGGACAGGGACGGCTACGAGCAGTACTTC.

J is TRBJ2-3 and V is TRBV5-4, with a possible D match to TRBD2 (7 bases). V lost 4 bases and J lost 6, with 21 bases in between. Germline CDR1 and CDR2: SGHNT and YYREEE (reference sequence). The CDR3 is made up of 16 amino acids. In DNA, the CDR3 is TGTGCCAGCAGCCTTACAGGGACGGGGGGCTATGATACGCAGTATTTT. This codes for CASSLTGTGGYDTQYF.